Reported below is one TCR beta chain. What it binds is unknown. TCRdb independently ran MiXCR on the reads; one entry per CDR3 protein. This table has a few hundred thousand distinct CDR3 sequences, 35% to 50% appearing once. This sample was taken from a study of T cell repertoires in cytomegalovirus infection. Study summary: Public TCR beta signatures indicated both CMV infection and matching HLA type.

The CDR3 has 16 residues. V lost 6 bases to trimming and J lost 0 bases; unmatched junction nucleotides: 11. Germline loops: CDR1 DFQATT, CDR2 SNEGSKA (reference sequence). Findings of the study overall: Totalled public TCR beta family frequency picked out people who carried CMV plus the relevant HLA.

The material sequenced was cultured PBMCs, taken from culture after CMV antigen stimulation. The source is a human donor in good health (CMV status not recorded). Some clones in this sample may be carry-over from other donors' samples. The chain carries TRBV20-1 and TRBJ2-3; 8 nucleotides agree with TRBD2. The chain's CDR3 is CSAAGSGISSTDTQYF. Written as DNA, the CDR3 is TGCAGTGCCGCGGGTAGCGGGATCTCTAGCACAGATACGCAGTATTTT.